These 28 T cell receptor beta chains came from one sample sequenced in a study of cytomegalovirus exposure and HLA in healthy donors (dated by TCRdb to about 2017). Libraries were constructed by the immunoSEQ multiplex PCR assay. A mixture of 60 forward primers for TCR Vbeta segments and 13 reverse primers for TCR Jbeta segments was used in the multiplex PCR. Held by TCRdb, this immuneACCESS table contains in-frame sequences only and omits some clones. Under half of the omission traces to an unresolved V gene where checked; the cause of the rest is unknown. The sample table contains 160,000 or so clones; only one count was recorded for more than 75% of them. Roughly 10% of the sample comes from the top ten. Sequencing used PBMCs. These receptors were taken from a man younger than 35 in good health and CMV-seropositive.

The V call is TRBV4-1, the J call TRBJ2-2, with TRBD2 matching 10 bases. The CDR3 is 16 amino acids. The germline V gene has CDR1 MGHRA and CDR2 YSYEKL. V gave up 1 base and J gave up 6 bases; unmatched junction bases: 5. The CDR3 coding sequence is TGCGCCAGCAGCCAAGGGAGCGGGAGGGCCGCCGGGGAGCTGTTTTTT. Protein product: CASSQGSGRAAGELFF.

The rearrangement links TRBV11-3 to TRBJ2-5; the D is unclear. The DNA end is more similar to TRBJ2-7, so the J call may be wrong. Germline V gives CDR1 SGHNT, CDR2 YENEEA. The CDR3 runs 13 residues. The CDR3 coding sequence is TGTGCCAGCAGCCCCCCTTTCTCCTACGAGCAGTACTTC. Its translation is CASSPPFSYEQYF.

The chain carries TRBV7-6 and TRBJ2-1; TRBD2 matches at 14 bases. Germline-derived CDR1 and CDR2 are SGHVS and FNYEAQ. The trim removed 5 bases at V and 9 bases at J, leaving 9 bases unmatched. The CDR3 consists of 16 residues. The CDR3 sequence is CASSKTSGRVVGEQFF. The CDR3 nucleotides read TGTGCCAGCAGCAAGACTAGCGGGAGGGTTGTCGGTGAGCAGTTCTTC.

This chain uses TRBV29-1 with TRBJ1-3; D uncertain. CDR1 is SQVTM, CDR2 ANQGSEA, per germline. V dropped 5 bases and J dropped 3 bases, with 5 bases sitting between them. The CDR3 contains 11 residues. DNA of the CDR3: TGCAGCGTTTCGGGTGGAAACACCATATATTTT. Amino acid sequence: CSVSGGNTIYF.

The V gene is TRBV27, the J gene TRBJ1-5; D is ambiguous. V was trimmed by 8 bases and J by 0 bases, leaving 17 bases between them. The CDR3 has 16 residues. Germline loops: CDR1 MNHEY, CDR2 SMNVEV (reference sequence). CDR3 sequence (DNA): TGTGCCAGCCGACCCGACAACTCCTTTAGCAATCAGCCCCAGCATTTT. Translating it yields CASRPDNSFSNQPQHF.

This chain connects TRBV7-9 to TRBJ1-2, with 9 bases that match TRBD1. CDR1 is SEHNR, CDR2 FQNEAQ, per germline (reference sequence). V dropped 5 bases and J dropped 3; count of bases not matched to a gene: 4. There are 14 residues in the CDR3. CDR3 amino acids: CASSRRDRDYGYTF. The CDR3 DNA follows: TGTGCCAGCAGCCGACGGGACAGGGACTATGGCTACACCTTC.

This clone was recorded a few times. A read error is the likely source, as a far larger clone sits one nucleotide away. The chain carries TRBV5-4 and TRBJ2-4; the D gene is possibly TRBD1 (5 bases). The V gene's germline CDR1 is SGHNT and CDR2 YYREEE (reference sequence). There are 18 residues in the CDR3. The CDR3 DNA reads TGTGCCAGCAGTTTCTCCAGGCTAGATGGACACGACAAAAACAGTCAGTACTTC. This translates into CASSFSRLDGHDKNSQYF.

With regard to this clone: The sample contains more than one DNA sequence encoding this CDR3. The V call is TRBV5-6, the J call TRBJ1-2, with TRBD1 matching over 9 bases. The V gene end was trimmed by 4 bases and the J gene end by 8 bases; junction bases not matched to a gene: 9. Per germline, CDR1 SGHDT and CDR2 YYEEEE. The CDR3 has 14 amino acids. CDR3 loop: CASSHNRGLGGYTF. The DNA of the CDR3 is TGTGCCAGCAGCCACAACAGGGGGCTGGGCGGCTACACCTTC. The full variable domain, its missing parts supplied by reference TRBV5-6 and TRBJ1-2, is DAGVTQSPTHLIKTRGQQVTLRCSPKSGHDTVSWYQQALGQGPQFIFQYYEEEERQRGNFPDRFSGHQFPNYSSELNVNALLLGDSALYLCASSHNRGLGGYTFGSGTRLTVV.

V gene TRBV7-8 combines with J gene TRBJ1-1; tentatively, D is TRBD1 (5 bases). Trimming removed 3 bases at V and 11 bases at J, with 16 bases between. This CDR3 is 13 amino acids long. CDR1 is SGHVS, CDR2 FQNEAQ, per germline. The CDR3 DNA reads as TGTGCCAGCAGCTTGGGGGGGGGAGTGGAGGCTTTCTTT. Encoded protein: CASSLGGGVEAFF.

The genes are TRBV6-1 and TRBJ1-1; TRBD1 might be the D (5 bases). CDR3 length: 13 residues. Germline lookup yields CDR1 MNHNS and CDR2 SASEGT. With 11 bases removed from V and 4 bases from J, the gap between germline ends came to 17 bases. The CDR3 coding sequence is TGTGCCGCTTCAAGCAGGGTGAGCACTGAAGCTTTCTTT. It translates to CAASSRVSTEAFF.

The CDR3 sequence is CASSLWLAGPPGQETQYF. CDR3 in DNA: TGCGCCAGCAGCTTGTGGCTAGCGGGACCCCCAGGTCAAGAGACCCAGTACTTC. The chain is built from TRBV5-1 and TRBJ2-5; TRBD2 matches at 9 bases. Germline V gene data show CDR1 as SGHRS and CDR2 as YFSETQ. CDR3 size: 18 residues. The trim removed 1 base at V and 2 bases at J, leaving 12 bases unmatched.

The CDR3 protein is CAAGTGYEQYF. CDR3 coding DNA: TGTGCCGCAGGGACAGGCTACGAGCAGTACTTC. V is TRBV10-3 and J is TRBJ2-7; TRBD1 aligns across 8 bases. CDR3 length: 11 amino acids. Germline CDR1 ENHRY, CDR2 SYGVKD. The trim removed 11 bases at V and 3 bases at J, leaving 3 bases unmatched.

The J gene is TRBJ2-1, the V gene TRBV30; possible D gene TRBD1, 5 bases. The CDR3 runs 15 residues. Germline lookup yields CDR1 GTSNPN and CDR2 SVGIG (reference sequence). The V end lost 2 bases, the J end lost 0 bases, and 11 bases lay between the germline ends. CDR3 nucleotide sequence: TGTGCCTGGAGTATTGGCACAGGCTCCTACAATGAGCAGTTCTTC. This translates into CAWSIGTGSYNEQFF.

J is TRBJ2-7 and V is TRBV28; TRBD2 is a possible D gene (7 bases). The CDR3 runs 14 residues. Trimming removed 4 bases at V and 3 bases at J, with 13 bases between. CDR1 is MDHEN, CDR2 SYDVKM, per germline. The CDR3 loop is CASSWEGGHYEQYF. The CDR3 DNA follows: TGTGCCAGCAGTTGGGAGGGGGGGCACTACGAGCAGTACTTC.

V is TRBV9 and J is TRBJ1-1, with D possibly being TRBD1 (5 bases). V was pared by 0 bases and J by 3 bases, with 12 bases between. The CDR3 loop spans 15 amino acids. Germline V CDR1 and CDR2: SGDLS, YYNGEE. In DNA, the CDR3 is TGTGCCAGCAGCGTAGTTGCAGGGCTGGACACTGAAGCTTTCTTT. Translating it yields CASSVVAGLDTEAFF.

J is TRBJ2-5 and V is TRBV15; maybe TRBD1 (7 bases). CDR1 LNHNV and CDR2 YYDKDF come from the germline V gene (reference sequence). V was cut by 4 bases and J by 3 bases, with 15 bases left in between. The CDR3 spans 15 residues. CDR3 region: CATSTDGGQKETQYF. DNA of the CDR3: TGTGCCACCAGCACCGACGGGGGACAGAAAGAGACCCAGTACTTC.

The chain joins TRBV4-2 to TRBJ1-1; D gene uncertain. The V end lost 0 bases, the J end lost 11 bases, and 10 bases lay between the germline ends. This CDR3 has 12 amino acids. CDR1 LGHNA and CDR2 YNFKEQ come from the germline V gene. The CDR3 DNA reads as TGTGCCAGCAGCCAAGATCGCGTCAGGGCTTTCTTT. Amino acids: CASSQDRVRAFF.

This rearrangement joins TRBV5-1 to TRBJ2-5; the match to TRBD2 covers 11 bases. Germline V gene data show CDR1 as SGHRS and CDR2 as YFSETQ. CDR3 length: 18 residues. Losses at the gene ends were 0 bases for V and 1 base for J; bases not matched to a gene: 8. The CDR3 here is CASSLALTSGNFQETQYF. The CDR3 DNA sequence: TGCGCCAGCAGCTTGGCCCTGACTAGCGGGAATTTCCAAGAGACCCAGTACTTC.

The chain carries TRBV30 and TRBJ1-3; 11 bases are a match to TRBD1. Unmatched junction bases numbered 4, after V lost 2 bases and J lost 4 bases. The germline V gene encodes CDR1 GTSNPN and CDR2 SVGIG (reference sequence). The CDR3 runs 15 residues. The CDR3 DNA is TGTGCCTGGAGTATGGACAGGGGGCGGGGAAACACCATATATTTT. This sequence encodes CAWSMDRGRGNTIYF.

V is TRBV5-6 and J is TRBJ1-4; 7 nucleotides agree with TRBD1. The CDR3 extends over 15 amino acids. CDR1 and CDR2 (germline): SGHDT, YYEEEE. The V segment lost 4 bases and the J segment 8 bases; nucleotides outside the gene matches: 11. The CDR3 here is CASSPQGGAREKLFF. In nucleotides, the CDR3 is TGTGCCAGCAGCCCCCAGGGGGGAGCCCGGGAAAAACTGTTTTTT.

V is TRBV19 and J is TRBJ1-5; possibly TRBD1 for D (6 bases). Per germline, CDR1 LNHDA and CDR2 SQIVND (reference sequence). V lost 9 bases, J lost 0 bases, and 15 bases lay in between. The CDR3 loop spans 15 amino acids. The CDR3 sequence is CASRPQQGSNQPQHF. CDR3 in DNA: TGTGCCAGCAGACCGCAACAGGGTAGCAATCAGCCCCAGCATTTT.

The gene calls are TRBV19 and TRBJ2-1; a weak D match, TRBD1 (9 bases). CDR1 is LNHDA, CDR2 SQIVND, per germline (reference sequence). Deletions cut 7 bases from V and 0 bases from J, with 40 bases between. The CDR3 is 24 residues long. CDR3 amino acids: CASTMGVGTGWGSGIPFSYNEQFF. CDR3 bases: TGTGCCAGTACCATGGGGGTCGGGACAGGGTGGGGTAGCGGGATCCCTTTCTCCTACAATGAGCAGTTCTTC.

This clone turned up a few times. The chain combines TRBV7-9 with TRBJ2-3; no clear D. Deletions cut 5 bases from V and 6 bases from J, with 9 bases between. Germline V CDR1 and CDR2: SEHNR, FQNEAQ (reference sequence). The length of the CDR3 is 12 residues. CDR3 amino acids: CASSKSRDTQYF. CDR3 DNA sequence: TGTGCCAGCAGCAAATCCCGGGATACGCAGTATTTT.

The chain links TRBV4-3 to TRBJ2-3; TRBD2 aligns across 10 bases. CDR1 is LGHNA, CDR2 YSLEER, per germline. V was pared by 0 bases and J by 0 bases, with 0 bases of the junction left unmatched. The CDR3 runs 16 residues. CDR3 loop: CASSQELAGSTDTQYF. DNA of the CDR3: TGCGCCAGCAGCCAAGAACTAGCGGGAAGCACAGATACGCAGTATTTT.

The chain joins TRBV4-2 to TRBJ2-5; D is undetermined. The CDR3 length is 16 residues. Per germline, CDR1 LGHNA and CDR2 YNFKEQ. With 0 bases removed from V and 3 bases from J, the gap between germline ends came to 14 bases. CDR3 region: CASSQDSHTFEETQYF. As DNA, the CDR3 is TGTGCCAGCAGCCAAGATTCTCACACCTTCGAAGAGACCCAGTACTTC.

CDR3 amino acids: CASSYSAGGTYEQYF. The CDR3 DNA sequence: TGTGCCAGCAGTTACTCCGCGGGGGGGACCTACGAGCAGTACTTC. The V call is TRBV6-5, the J call TRBJ2-7; 9 bases fit TRBD2. Germline V gene data show CDR1 as MNHEY and CDR2 as SVGAGI. This CDR3 has 15 residues. V shed 0 bases and J 2 bases; nucleotides not matched to a gene: 2.

This chain joins TRBV7-8 and TRBJ1-1, with 10 bases identical to TRBD1. The CDR3 is made up of 16 amino acids. Germline assignment: CDR1 SGHVS and CDR2 FQNEAQ. V was pared by 5 bases and J by 7 bases, with 13 bases of the junction left unmatched. The CDR3 loop is CASSLEIWTGGFEAFF. In DNA, the CDR3 is TGTGCCAGCAGCCTCGAAATTTGGACAGGGGGGTTTGAAGCTTTCTTT.

The V call is TRBV13, the J call TRBJ2-7, with 8 bases identical to TRBD1. V was clipped by 5 bases and J by 2 bases; unmatched bases: 11. Germline V gene data show CDR1 as PRHDT and CDR2 as FYEKMQ (reference sequence). The CDR3 sequence is 16 residues long. CDR3 in amino acids: CASSAAGTGDPYEQYF. In DNA, the CDR3 is TGTGCCAGCAGCGCCGCCGGGACAGGCGATCCCTACGAGCAGTACTTC.